Reported below is one TCR beta chain. What it binds is not known. TCRdb reprocessed the 5' RACE reads, with one entry per CDR3 protein and no DNA. The sample includes 250,000 or so distinct CDR3 sequences. The sample comes from a study of T cells expressing NK-cell markers. The overall study: Sequencing covered eight donors, seven HCMV-seropositive and one seronegative. Study-wide results and caveats: Dominance of the CD3+CD56-NKG2C+ fraction by these clonotypes also held in a few donors. Over 5 donors had dominant NKG2C+ clonotypes that comprised roughly 1.0-8% of their CD8+ T cells. Questions lingered over whether expanded NKG2C+ T cell clones were HCMV-specific.

The TCR was taken from a woman aged 18-69 years in good health. The sample taken for sequencing was blood T cells: a sorted CD56 or NKG2C T cell subset, CD4+ or CD8+ T cells, or bulk PBMC T cells (not recorded which).

CDR3 region: CASSSTSWGSYEQYF. The chain is built from TRBV7-2 and TRBJ2-7. Looked up from germline, CDR1 is SGHTA and CDR2 is FQGNSA. The CDR3 contains 15 residues.